The rows below give T cell receptor beta chains drawn from one sample of a study of cytomegalovirus exposure and HLA in healthy donors. Generated by immunoSEQ multiplex PCR, the TCRdb table keeps only in-frame clones and is missing some. This table holds around 96,000 clones, approximately 72% found once. The sample taken for sequencing was PBMCs. The receptors were gathered from a man aged 25 to 40 in good health and CMV-seropositive. The CDR3 runs from the conserved cysteine through the conserved F or W. The D gene is left open where the match is weak. Only some rows state a clone size, as once, few, many or a class for expanded clones.

d_gene	v_gene	abundance	j_gene	CDR3nt	CDR3aa
-	TRBV4-1	-	TRBJ2-1	TGCGCCAGCAGCCAACGGACAGTCTACAATGAGCAGTTCTTC	CASSQRTVYNEQFF
TRBD2	TRBV4-1	once	TRBJ2-7	TGCGCCAGCAGCCAAGCCGGACCGCTCGGGGGGGAGCAGTACTTC	CASSQAGPLGGEQYF
-	TRBV5-1	few	TRBJ1-1	TGCGCCAGCAGCTTAACCACCCAGGGAACTGAAGCTTTCTTT	CASSLTTQGTEAFF
-	TRBV5-4	-	TRBJ2-7	TGTGCCAGCAGCCCAGATCAGGGTTTCTACGAGCAGTACTTC	CASSPDQGFYEQYF
TRBD2	TRBV28	-	TRBJ2-2	TGTGCTAGCAGAGGCGGGGGAATAATCCGGGAGCTGTTTTTT	CASRGGGIIRELFF
TRBD2	TRBV4-2	-	TRBJ2-2	TGTGCCAGCAGCCAAGTGGGAGCGGGGGGGCCCGACACCGGGGAGCTGTTTTTT	CASSQVGAGGPDTGELFF
TRBD2	TRBV9	-	TRBJ2-5	TGTGCCAGCAGCGTTGCGGGGGGGTCTCGGGAGACCCAGTACTTC	CASSVAGGSRETQYF
-	TRBV7-2	-	TRBJ2-3	TGTGCCAGCAGCTCCAACGCCAGCTACGGGTTATATACGCAGTATTTT	CASSSNASYGLYTQYF
-	TRBV5-5	few	TRBJ2-7	TGTGCCAGCAGCTTAGAGAATACCCTCTACGAGCAGTACTTC	CASSLENTLYEQYF
-	TRBV6-6	-	TRBJ1-2	TGTGCCAGCAGTTACGCGCATGAGGCAGGCTACACCTTC	CASSYAHEAGYTF